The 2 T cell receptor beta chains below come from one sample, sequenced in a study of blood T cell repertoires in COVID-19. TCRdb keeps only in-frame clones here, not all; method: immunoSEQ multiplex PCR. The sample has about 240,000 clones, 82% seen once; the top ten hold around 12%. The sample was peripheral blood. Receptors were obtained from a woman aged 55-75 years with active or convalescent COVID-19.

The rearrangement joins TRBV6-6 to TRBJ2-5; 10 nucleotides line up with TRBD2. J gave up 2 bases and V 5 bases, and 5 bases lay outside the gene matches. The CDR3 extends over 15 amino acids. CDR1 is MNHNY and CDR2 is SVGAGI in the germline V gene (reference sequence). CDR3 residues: CASSGSGGLQETQYF. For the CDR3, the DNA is TGTGCCAGCAGTGGTAGCGGGGGGCTTCAAGAGACCCAGTACTTC.

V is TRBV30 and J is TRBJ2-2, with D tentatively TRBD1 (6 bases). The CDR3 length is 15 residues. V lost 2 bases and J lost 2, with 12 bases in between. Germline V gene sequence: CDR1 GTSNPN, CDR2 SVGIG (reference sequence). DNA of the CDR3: TGTGCCTGGAGTAAACTGGGGGCTAACACCGGGGAGCTGTTTTTT. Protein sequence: CAWSKLGANTGELFF.